A single sample gave rise to the 8 T cell receptor beta chains below, sequenced in a study of blood T cell repertoires in COVID-19. Clones were read by immunoSEQ multiplex PCR, and TCRdb kept only the in-frame ones, dropping some. The data hold 200,000 or so clones, with about nine tenths observed a single time. Sequenced input: PBMCs or T cells enriched from blood (not recorded which). The receptors shown here come from a woman aged 25-40 years who had recovered from COVID-19.

The V call is TRBV29-1, the J call TRBJ1-3, with D possibly TRBD1 on 6 matching bases. The CDR3 has 14 residues. The V end lost 4 bases, the J end lost 0 bases, and 10 bases lay between the germline ends. CDR1 SQVTM and CDR2 ANQGSEA come from the germline V gene. CDR3 sequence reads: CSVARDTSGNTIYF. The DNA of the CDR3 is TGCAGCGTTGCCCGGGACACCTCTGGAAACACCATATATTTT.

The chain recombines TRBV7-9 with TRBJ2-3, with TRBD1 matching over 7 bases. The CDR3 covers 16 residues. Germline CDR1 SEHNR, CDR2 FQNEAQ (reference sequence). V lost 5 bases to trimming and J lost 3 bases; unmatched junction nucleotides: 11. For the CDR3, the DNA is TGTGCCAGCAGCCCCATACAGGGGAGAGGAACAGATACGCAGTATTTT. It is translated as CASSPIQGRGTDTQYF. The variable domain in full, with the rest retrieved from reference TRBV7-9 and TRBJ2-3, is DTGVSQNPRHKITKRGQNVTFRCDPISEHNRLYWYRQTLGQGPEFLTYFQNEAQLEKSRLLSDRFSAERPKGSFSTLEIQRTEQGDSAMYLCASSPIQGRGTDTQYFGPGTRLTVL.

V gene TRBV3-1 (or the pseudogene TRBV3-2) combines with J gene TRBJ1-6, with D possibly being TRBD1 (6 bases). The CDR3 spans 17 residues. Trimming removed 5 bases at V and 3 bases at J, with 17 bases between. The germline CDR1 and CDR2 sequences are LGHDT and YNNKEL (reference sequence). CDR3 residues: CASSVSRDTLYNSPLHF. CDR3 DNA: TGTGCCAGCAGCGTTAGCCGGGACACGCTCTATAATTCACCCCTCCACTTT.

The chain carries TRBV7-7 and TRBJ2-5, with TRBD2 matching 8 bases. J was trimmed by 4 bases and V by 1 base; bases with no gene match: 8. The CDR3 covers 16 residues. Per the germline V gene, CDR1 is SSHAT and CDR2 is FNYEAQ (reference sequence). CDR3 sequence (DNA): TGTGCCAGCAGCTTAGGGGACGGGGGGGGCCCAGAGACCCAGTACTTC. This gives the protein CASSLGDGGGPETQYF.

The genes are TRBV10-3 and TRBJ2-1; D perhaps matches TRBD2 (6 bases). Germline values: CDR1 ENHRY, CDR2 SYGVKD. Trimming removed 7 bases at V and 4 bases at J, with 14 bases between. The CDR3 totals 14 residues. The CDR3 DNA reads as TGTGCCATCATGGACTATGGGGCTTACAATGAGCAGTTCTTC. Amino acid sequence: CAIMDYGAYNEQFF.

This rearrangement joins TRBV5-1 to TRBJ1-1; no clear D gene. Per germline, CDR1 SGHRS and CDR2 YFSETQ. The CDR3 has 14 amino acids. The V end lost 3 bases, the J end lost 1 base, and 10 bases lay between the germline ends. DNA for the CDR3: TGCGCCAGCAGCTCCTTACCGGGGAACACTGAAGCTTTCTTT. This codes for CASSSLPGNTEAFF.

The chain has TRBV19 and TRBJ2-5; the D gene is possibly TRBD2 (6 bases). Trimming shortened V by 3 bases and J by 2 bases, and 13 bases separated the two germline ends. The CDR3 consists of 15 residues. Germline CDR1 LNHDA, CDR2 SQIVND (reference sequence). CDR3 residues: CASSMGGVRQETQYF. CDR3 DNA sequence: TGTGCCAGTAGTATGGGCGGGGTAAGACAAGAGACCCAGTACTTC.

This chain uses TRBV9 with TRBJ2-1; TRBD1 matches at 7 bases. Looked up from germline, CDR1 is SGDLS and CDR2 is YYNGEE. V dropped 3 bases and J dropped 8; count of bases not matched to a gene: 14. This CDR3 contains 16 residues. The CDR3 loop reads CASSDPQGVMDDEQFF. In DNA, the CDR3 is TGTGCCAGCAGCGACCCTCAGGGGGTGATGGACGATGAGCAGTTCTTC.